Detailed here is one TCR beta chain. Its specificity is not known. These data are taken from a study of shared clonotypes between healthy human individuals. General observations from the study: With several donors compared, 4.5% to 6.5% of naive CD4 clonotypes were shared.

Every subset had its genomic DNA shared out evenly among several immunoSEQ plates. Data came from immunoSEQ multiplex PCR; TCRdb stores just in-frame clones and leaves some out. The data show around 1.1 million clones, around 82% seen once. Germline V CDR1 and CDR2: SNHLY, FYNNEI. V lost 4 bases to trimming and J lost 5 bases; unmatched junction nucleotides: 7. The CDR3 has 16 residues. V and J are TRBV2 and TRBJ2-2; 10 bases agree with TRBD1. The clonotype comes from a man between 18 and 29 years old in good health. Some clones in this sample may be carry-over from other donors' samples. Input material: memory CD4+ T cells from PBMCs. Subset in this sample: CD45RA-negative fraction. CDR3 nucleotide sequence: TGTGCCAGCAGTGCGCGGACAGGGGGTCAAACCGGGGAGCTGTTTTTT. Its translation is CASSARTGGQTGELFF.